This T cell receptor beta chain came from a study of shared clonotypes between healthy human individuals. Study-level findings and limits: On the whole, naive subsets had larger estimated richness than memory subsets had.

For this clone: As yet, its antigen is unknown.

Naive CD8 populations comprised CD45RO-negative cells positively selected for CCR7, excluding terminally differentiated effector memory CD45RA+ cells. Replicate PCRs from sorted subsets contained roughly 220 ng DNA, which is around 29,000 T cell genomes. The method was immunoSEQ multiplex PCR; TCRdb's version includes in-frame clones alone and lacks a portion of them. The table has about 2.1 million clones, about 93% seen once. What was sequenced was naive CD8+ T cells from PBMCs. The sequence derives from a man in his late teens or twenties in good health. Some clones in this sample may be carry-over from other donors' samples.

The CDR3, as DNA: TGTGCCAGTGCTAGCGGGAGCATGATGGCGTCCGAGCAGTACTTC. It specifies CASASGSMMASEQYF. The chain is built from TRBV28 and TRBJ2-7, with 10 nucleotides matching TRBD2. CDR1 is MDHEN, CDR2 SYDVKM, per germline. The CDR3 consists of 15 residues. V was clipped by 9 bases and J by 6 bases; unmatched bases: 14.